The clone carrying this TCR beta chain was seen many times. As yet, its antigen is unknown. The germline V and J ends were trimmed by 8 bases and 7 bases, with 14 bases remaining between them. The CDR3 extends over 12 amino acids. CDR1 is MGHDK and CDR2 is SYGVNS in the germline V gene. This entry comes from a study of glioma-infiltrating T cells. Using RNA template, CDR3s of TCR alpha and beta were amplified with iRepertoire arm-PCR. Input was roughly 100-450 ng of tissue mRNA or PBMC total RNA. TCRdb redid the calling of the multiplex PCR reads with MiXCR, one entry per CDR3 protein. Found here are around 170,000 distinct CDR3 sequences, around 42% of them singletons; the top ten hold over 4%. General study results and limits: Non-neoplastic patients had below-expected tissue-blood divergence, while all gliomas exceeded expectation.

The origin of this receptor is a human donor with low-grade glioma or glioblastoma, undergoing nonglioma brain surgery, or in good health (not recorded which). The chain uses TRBV25-1 and TRBJ1-1; D is ambiguous. The sequenced sample consisted of glioma tissue, nonneoplastic brain tissue, or PBMCs (not recorded which). CDR3 region: CASQTENGEAFF. In nucleotides, the CDR3 is TGTGCCAGCCAAACAGAGAACGGTGAAGCTTTCTTT.